Following are 27 T cell receptor beta chains from one sample sequenced in a study of cytomegalovirus exposure and HLA in healthy donors. The study ran its PCR with 60 Vbeta and 13 Jbeta primers. Libraries were prepared by immunoSEQ multiplex PCR; TCRdb keeps only in-frame clonotypes and omits some of them. The table shows under 200,000 clones, with about an eighth occurring only once. What was sequenced was PBMCs. The receptors originated from a middle-aged man in good health and CMV-seropositive.

This clone was seen more than once but under ten times. The rearrangement uses TRBV11-3 and TRBJ2-1; a weak D match, TRBD2 (5 bases). V was shortened by 5 bases and J by 3 bases, with 20 bases between the two germline ends. Germline loops: CDR1 SGHNT, CDR2 YENEEA. The length of the CDR3 is 17 residues. In DNA form, the CDR3 reads TGTGCCAGCAGCCTCGGACTCTCCAGCGGATTCTACAATGAGCAGTTCTTC. As protein: CASSLGLSSGFYNEQFF.

This clone was detected a few times. V and J are TRBV27 and TRBJ1-4; D might be TRBD1 (6 bases). This CDR3 region has 14 residues. V was shortened by 4 bases and J by 0 bases, with 6 bases between the two germline ends. The V gene's germline CDR1 is MNHEY and CDR2 SMNVEV (reference sequence). The CDR3 is CASSWTATNEKLFF. The CDR3 DNA sequence: TGTGCCAGCAGTTGGACAGCAACTAATGAAAAACTGTTTTTT.

The chain is built from TRBV30 and TRBJ2-5; TRBD1 might be the D (6 bases). The V gene lost 2 bases and the J gene lost 4 bases, with 11 bases spanning the gap. Per the germline V gene, CDR1 is GTSNPN and CDR2 is SVGIG (reference sequence). CDR3 size: 13 residues. CDR3 in amino acids: CAWSIQGRETQYF. The CDR3 DNA reads TGTGCCTGGAGTATACAGGGTCGAGAGACCCAGTACTTC.

This clone appeared a few times. The chain has TRBV7-6 and TRBJ1-2; D may be TRBD1 (6 bases). With 5 bases removed from V and 3 bases from J, the gap between germline ends came to 10 bases. CDR3 length: 13 amino acids. Germline V gene sequence: CDR1 SGHVS, CDR2 FNYEAQ. In nucleotides, the CDR3 is TGTGCCAGCAGCCCGGACAGTTACTATGGCTACACCTTC. Residues: CASSPDSYYGYTF.

A few counts support this clone. The chain employs TRBV29-1 and TRBJ2-1, with D perhaps TRBD2 (5 bases). V was trimmed by 0 bases and J by 8 bases, leaving 17 bases between them. The CDR3 extends over 15 amino acids. Germline V CDR1 and CDR2: SQVTM, ANQGSEA. The CDR3, as DNA: TGCAGCGTTGAAGAACACGGCTCACCCGGGGATGAGCAGTTCTTC. It codes for CSVEEHGSPGDEQFF.

The J gene is TRBJ1-1, the V gene TRBV29-1, with D possibly matching TRBD1 (5 bases). Per germline, CDR1 SQVTM and CDR2 ANQGSEA. V lost 7 bases and J lost 0, with 15 bases in between. CDR3 length equals 14 residues. CDR3 nucleotides: TGCAGCGCCCTGACCCGGGGGATGAACACTGAAGCTTTCTTT. It yields the protein CSALTRGMNTEAFF.

The table lists this clone with a few counts. The chain joins TRBV7-2 to TRBJ2-3, with TRBD2 matching over 12 bases. Germline V lookup: CDR1 SGHTA, CDR2 FQGNSA. The CDR3 is 15 residues long. V lost 4 bases to trimming and J lost 4 bases; unmatched junction nucleotides: 3. This CDR3 reads CASSSLAGGPDTQYF. As DNA, the CDR3 is TGTGCCAGCAGCTCCCTAGCGGGGGGGCCAGATACGCAGTATTTT.

The chain joins TRBV9 to TRBJ2-1; TRBD2 agrees at 9 bases. The germline CDR1 and CDR2 sequences are SGDLS and YYNGEE. Germline trimming cut 4 bases from V and 6 bases from J; bases unmatched to any gene: 5. The CDR3 consists of 14 residues. CDR3 sequence reads: CASSFAGGTNEQFF. DNA for the CDR3: TGTGCCAGCAGCTTTGCGGGGGGGACCAATGAGCAGTTCTTC.

The table lists this clone with a few counts. This CDR3 is CASSNEKLFF. In DNA form, the CDR3 reads TGTGCCAGTTCGAATGAAAAACTGTTTTTT. This sequence joins TRBV19 and TRBJ1-4; no clear D. V was trimmed by 8 bases and J by 5 bases, leaving 3 bases between them. Germline loops: CDR1 LNHDA, CDR2 SQIVND (reference sequence). This CDR3 has 10 residues.

The chain uses TRBV5-4 and TRBJ2-3; perhaps TRBD1 as D (6 bases). CDR1 is SGHNT, CDR2 YYREEE, per germline (reference sequence). The V end lost 4 bases, the J end lost 3 bases, and 18 bases lay between the germline ends. The CDR3 length is 16 residues. CDR3 nucleotides: TGTGCCAGCAGCGCCCCCTACAGGGACCTTACAGATACGCAGTATTTT. This translates into CASSAPYRDLTDTQYF.

This clone was recorded a few times. The J gene is TRBJ2-3, the V gene TRBV4-3; 7 nucleotides align to TRBD2. The germline V gene encodes CDR1 LGHNA and CDR2 YSLEER. There are 22 residues in the CDR3. Unmatched junction bases numbered 24, after V lost 0 bases and J lost 3 bases. CDR3 region: CASSQEGGGDYNTGGVTDTQYF. The CDR3 region has the DNA TGCGCCAGCAGCCAAGAGGGCGGGGGTGACTACAATACCGGGGGTGTAACAGATACGCAGTATTTT.

The table lists this clone with a few counts. This chain uses TRBV6-6 with TRBJ2-7; D uncertain. Trimming shortened V by 6 bases and J by 0 bases, and 9 bases separated the two germline ends. Germline CDR1 is MNHNY and CDR2 is SVGAGI (reference sequence). This CDR3 is built from 13 residues. The CDR3 bases are TGTGCCAGCAGCCCCGAGGCCTCCTACGAGCAGTACTTC. Translating gives CASSPEASYEQYF.

This clone was detected a few times. The CDR3 spells CASSLALETQYF. In DNA form, the CDR3 reads TGTGCCAGCAGCTTAGCTTTAGAGACCCAGTACTTC. The chain links TRBV5-4 to TRBJ2-5; no definite D call. The CDR3 spans 12 residues. Germline V CDR1 and CDR2: SGHNT, YYREEE (reference sequence). The V and J ends lost 2 bases and 4 bases respectively, with 6 bases between them. Drawing the rest from reference TRBV5-4 and TRBJ2-5, the complete variable domain is ETGVTQSPTHLIKTRGQQVTLRCSSQSGHNTVSWYQQALGQGPQFIFQYYREEENGRGNFPPRFSGLQFPNYSSELNVNALELDDSALYLCASSLALETQYFGPGTRLLVL.

This clone came up a few times. This chain connects TRBV6-1 to TRBJ1-5, with a weak D call TRBD1 (5 bases). Germline loops: CDR1 MNHNS, CDR2 SASEGT. Trimming took 1 base from V and 10 from J, leaving 11 bases between them. The CDR3 sequence is 13 residues long. The CDR3 DNA reads as TGTGCCAGCAGTGAAGATGGGGGGACCCCCCAGCATTTT. This gives the protein CASSEDGGTPQHF.

V usage is TRBV15 and J usage is TRBJ2-6; D is unclear. CDR1 and CDR2 from the germline V gene are LNHNV and YYDKDF (reference sequence). CDR3 length: 15 residues. V shed 0 bases and J shed 0 bases, with 3 bases lying between them. CDR3 in DNA: TGTGCCACCAGCAGAGACATCTCTGGGGCCAACGTCCTGACTTTC. It yields the protein CATSRDISGANVLTF.

In its sample, this clone was seen a few times. This chain joins TRBV6-1 and TRBJ1-5, with 8 bases fitting TRBD1. Per germline, CDR1 MNHNS and CDR2 SASEGT. CDR3 length: 14 amino acids. Trimming removed 3 bases from V and 4 bases from J; junction bases left unmatched: 2. The DNA of the CDR3 is TGTGCCAGCAGTGATCAGGGGGCGAATCAGCCCCAGCATTTT. Protein: CASSDQGANQPQHF.

This rearrangement joins TRBV19 to TRBJ2-5; D is uncertain. V dropped 3 bases and J dropped 1 base, with 15 bases sitting between them. Germline assignment: CDR1 LNHDA and CDR2 SQIVND (reference sequence). The CDR3 runs to 16 residues. The CDR3 spells CASSIRAVTLQETQYF. CDR3 sequence (DNA): TGTGCCAGTAGTATTCGTGCAGTTACCCTCCAAGAGACCCAGTACTTC.

The rearrangement links TRBV15 to TRBJ1-5; D might be TRBD1 (6 bases). The CDR3 covers 15 residues. Germline V gene sequence: CDR1 LNHNV, CDR2 YYDKDF (reference sequence). V gave up 5 bases and J gave up 2 bases, with 13 bases separating them. The CDR3 is CATSQGILGNQPQHF. DNA of the CDR3: TGTGCCACCAGCCAGGGGATTTTGGGCAATCAGCCCCAGCATTTT.

This clone has only a few counts. The V call is TRBV7-9, the J call TRBJ1-2; D is uncertain. This CDR3 comprises 14 residues. Germline V gene data show CDR1 as SEHNR and CDR2 as FQNEAQ (reference sequence). Trimming took off 6 bases at V and 8 bases at J, with 19 bases between the two ends. DNA of the CDR3: TGTGCCAGCAGTGCCTCTAGGACTTCGGGGGGCTACACCTTC. Its protein product is CASSASRTSGGYTF.

This clone appeared a few times. The J gene is TRBJ2-1, the V gene TRBV11-3; D gene unclear. From germline, CDR1 is SGHNT and CDR2 YENEEA. V was trimmed by 0 bases and J by 11 bases, leaving 14 bases between them. The CDR3 is 14 residues long. Written as DNA, the CDR3 is TGTGCCAGCAGCTTAGATCAGGTGGGCAGGCAGCAGTTCTTC. Its translation: CASSLDQVGRQQFF.

CDR3 sequence reads: CASSLGHTSTDTQYF. CDR3 in DNA: TGCGCCAGCAGCTTGGGGCACACCAGCACAGATACGCAGTATTTT. The genes are TRBV5-1 and TRBJ2-3; D is unclear. V shed 0 bases and J shed 0 bases, with 8 bases lying between them. CDR1 SGHRS and CDR2 YFSETQ come from the germline V gene. The CDR3 is made up of 15 amino acids.

The V call is TRBV5-1, the J call TRBJ2-3; TRBD1 agrees at 12 bases. The V and J ends lost 3 bases and 5 bases, in that order; junction bases with no gene match: 7. The CDR3 extends over 16 amino acids. Germline V gene lookup returns CDR1 SGHRS and CDR2 YFSETQ. The CDR3 DNA is TGCGCCAGCAGCTCCGGGACAGGGGGCCTTGGAGATACGCAGTATTTT. It encodes CASSSGTGGLGDTQYF.

This clone came up a few times. The CDR3 spells CASSLQGQSSYEQYF. CDR3 DNA: TGCGCCAGCAGCCTACAGGGACAGAGTTCCTACGAGCAGTACTTC. The chain combines TRBV4-1 with TRBJ2-7, with 7 positions matching TRBD1. Per germline, CDR1 MGHRA and CDR2 YSYEKL. V lost 4 bases and J lost 1; bases outside the gene matches: 7. The CDR3 covers 15 residues.

The chain joins TRBV18 to TRBJ1-2; 7 bases align to TRBD1. CDR3 length: 14 residues. Per germline, CDR1 KGHSH and CDR2 LQKENI. J gave up 4 bases and V 6 bases, and 8 bases lay outside the gene matches. In DNA form, the CDR3 reads TGTGCCAGCTCCCGGGACAGCGGAATCTATGGCTACACCTTC. This translates into CASSRDSGIYGYTF. The full variable domain, completed using reference TRBV18 and TRBJ1-2, is NAGVMQNPRHLVRRRGQEARLRCSPMKGHSHVYWYRQLPEEGLKFMVYLQKENIIDESGMPKERFSAEFPKEGPSILRIQQVVRGDSAAYFCASSRDSGIYGYTFGSGTRLTVV.

Written as DNA, the CDR3 is TGCGCCAGCAGCTTGACTAGCGGGGGCCGAGTTTCCTACGAGCAGTACTTC. Amino acid sequence: CASSLTSGGRVSYEQYF. This chain links TRBV5-1 with TRBJ2-7; TRBD2 agrees at 11 bases. CDR1 and CDR2 (germline): SGHRS, YFSETQ. Trimming took 1 base from V and 1 from J; bases not matched to a gene: 7. This CDR3 has 17 amino acids.

This chain connects TRBV4-2 to TRBJ1-2; TRBD1 might be the D (6 bases). The germline gives CDR1 LGHNA, CDR2 YNFKEQ. The ends were cut back, 1 base at V and 2 bases at J, with 8 bases in the middle. The CDR3 length is 14 residues. CDR3 residues: CASSQAGQNYGYTF. The CDR3 DNA is TGTGCCAGCAGCCAAGCCGGACAGAACTATGGCTACACCTTC.

This clone was observed a handful of times. This rearrangement joins TRBV29-1 to TRBJ2-3; tentative D call: TRBD2 (5 bases). V dropped 3 bases and J dropped 0 bases, with 22 bases sitting between them. In germline, CDR1 is SQVTM, CDR2 ANQGSEA. This CDR3 contains 18 residues. This CDR3 reads CSVDAGGGSRLSTDTQYF. As DNA, the CDR3 is TGCAGCGTTGATGCGGGCGGCGGGTCCCGCCTAAGCACAGATACGCAGTATTTT.